The next 14 T cell receptor beta chains were all read from a single sample in a study of OX40 agonist ivuxolimab in advanced cancers. The repertoire was sequenced with immunoSEQ multiplex PCR; TCRdb's copy has only in-frame clones and lacks some. The table includes about 50,000 clones, roughly 91% detected once. The source material was CD4+ or CD8+ T cells sorted from blood, sampled in a trial of the OX40 agonist ivuxolimab. The source of these receptors is an adult with an advanced solid tumor such as melanoma, head and neck, liver or kidney cancer.

The CDR3 spells CASSPSHWMEEQFF. The CDR3 DNA reads as TGTGCCAGCAGCCCATCCCACTGGATGGAAGAGCAGTTCTTC. The J gene is TRBJ2-1, the V gene TRBV27, with D hard to call. Germline V lookup: CDR1 MNHEY, CDR2 SMNVEV (reference sequence). This CDR3 has 14 residues. Between the trimmed V and J ends, which lost 6 bases and 10 bases, there was a span of 19 bases.

The V gene is TRBV6-5, the J gene TRBJ2-5, with D possibly matching TRBD1 (6 bases). Per germline, CDR1 MNHEY and CDR2 SVGAGI. The CDR3 is 14 residues long. The V and J ends lost 6 bases and 4 bases respectively, with 15 bases between them. The CDR3, as DNA: TGTGCCAGCAGCTACAGGGAATCCCCAGAGACCCAGTACTTC. Translation: CASSYRESPETQYF.

The V call is TRBV5-4, the J call TRBJ2-3; D uncertain. This CDR3 is built from 16 residues. The germline gives CDR1 SGHNT, CDR2 YYREEE (reference sequence). V shed 2 bases and J shed 1 base, with 14 bases lying between them. This chain's CDR3 is CASSFGPPLGTDTQYF. Here the CDR3 DNA reads TGTGCCAGCAGCTTCGGGCCCCCTCTTGGCACAGATACGCAGTATTTT.

The rearrangement links TRBV2 to TRBJ1-2, with D hard to call. V dropped 2 bases and J dropped 2 bases, with 12 bases sitting between them. The CDR3 contains 15 residues. The V gene's germline CDR1 is SNHLY and CDR2 FYNNEI. The CDR3 coding sequence is TGTGCCAGCAGTGAAATGGGGTGGACCAACTATGGCTACACCTTC. Translated: CASSEMGWTNYGYTF.

The sample holds many counts of this clone. The chain joins TRBV4-2 to TRBJ2-7; unclear D gene. Germline-derived CDR1 and CDR2 are LGHNA and YNFKEQ. Trimming shortened V by 0 bases and J by 2 bases, and 14 bases separated the two germline ends. The length of the CDR3 is 16 residues. The CDR3, as DNA: TGTGCCAGCAGCCAAGAATTCCGCGACGGAACCTACGAGCAGTACTTC. Its translation is CASSQEFRDGTYEQYF.

This clone turned up a few times. The chain recombines TRBV14 with TRBJ1-2, with 8 bases fitting TRBD1. Germline V gives CDR1 SGHDN, CDR2 FVKESK. The ends lost 4 bases at V and 7 bases at J; junction bases unmatched: 11. CDR3 size: 15 residues. CDR3 loop: CASSPQGAGVLGYTF. DNA for the CDR3: TGTGCCAGCAGCCCCCAGGGGGCAGGGGTCCTTGGCTACACCTTC.

This rearrangement joins TRBV11-1 to TRBJ2-3, with D possibly matching TRBD2 (7 bases). Trimming stripped 3 bases from V and 6 bases from J, with 19 bases between. The CDR3 spans 16 residues. Looked up from germline, CDR1 is SGHAT and CDR2 is FQDESV (reference sequence). CDR3 sequence (DNA): TGTGCCAGCAGCTTTGGTGGCGGGGGCCACCCGGATACGCAGTATTTT. Amino acid sequence: CASSFGGGGHPDTQYF.

J is TRBJ2-7 and V is TRBV29-1, with 7 bases identical to TRBD1. The CDR3 has 13 residues. The germline CDR1 and CDR2 sequences are SQVTM and ANQGSEA. J lost 3 bases, V lost 4 bases, and 6 bases had no gene match. This chain's CDR3 is CSVGTGESYEQYF. The CDR3 nucleotides read TGCAGCGTTGGGACAGGAGAAAGCTACGAGCAGTACTTC.

The rearrangement joins TRBV7-2 to TRBJ1-2; 10 bases agree with TRBD1. CDR1 is SGHTA and CDR2 is FQGNSA in the germline V gene. The length of the CDR3 is 14 residues. V was clipped by 4 bases and J by 9 bases; unmatched bases: 8. The CDR3 sequence: CASSSTGQGLSYTF. In DNA, the CDR3 is TGTGCCAGCAGCTCGACGGGACAGGGGCTCAGCTACACCTTC.

V and J are TRBV11-2 and TRBJ1-1; D is unresolved. Germline CDR1 is SGHAT and CDR2 is FQNNGV. This CDR3 region has 15 residues. The V and J ends lost 2 bases and 7 bases respectively, with 17 bases between them. The CDR3, as DNA: TGTGCCAGCAGCTTACTGTTGGGGAAACCCCTTGAAGCTTTCTTT. This translates into CASSLLLGKPLEAFF.

The DNA for the CDR3 is TGTGCCAGCAGTTTAAAGGGTGTGGAGATAACCTATGGCTACACCTTC. Translated, it gives CASSLKGVEITYGYTF. The rearrangement joins TRBV28 to TRBJ1-2, with D unclear. Germline V lookup: CDR1 MDHEN, CDR2 SYDVKM. The CDR3 covers 16 residues. With 2 bases removed from V and 4 bases from J, the gap between germline ends came to 17 bases.

About this clone itself: One end of the junction is discordant with germline, which a read error may explain. The chain recombines TRBV27 with TRBJ2-1, with unresolved D. CDR3 length equals 15 residues. Germline loops: CDR1 MNHEY, CDR2 SMNVEV (reference sequence). The CDR3 DNA reads as TGTGCCAGCAGTTTAGTGATAAGCTCCCACAATGAGCAGTTCTTC. Translation gives CASSLVISSHNEQFF.

This rearrangement joins TRBV11-2 to TRBJ2-1; D is perhaps TRBD1 or TRBD2 (5 bases each). The CDR3 is 12 amino acids. Germline CDR1 is SGHAT and CDR2 is FQNNGV. This CDR3 reads CSSLWGKGEQFF. In DNA form, the CDR3 reads TGTTCGAGCCTATGGGGGAAAGGTGAGCAGTTCTTC.

The V and J genes are TRBV10-2 and TRBJ2-5; 10 nucleotides agree with TRBD2. The germline gives CDR1 WSHSY, CDR2 SAAADI. V gave up 3 bases and J gave up 4 bases; unmatched junction bases: 14. This CDR3 contains 18 residues. CDR3 sequence reads: CASSESLAGEVRVETQYF. The CDR3 region has the DNA TGCGCCAGCAGTGAAAGCCTAGCGGGAGAGGTGAGGGTAGAGACCCAGTACTTC.